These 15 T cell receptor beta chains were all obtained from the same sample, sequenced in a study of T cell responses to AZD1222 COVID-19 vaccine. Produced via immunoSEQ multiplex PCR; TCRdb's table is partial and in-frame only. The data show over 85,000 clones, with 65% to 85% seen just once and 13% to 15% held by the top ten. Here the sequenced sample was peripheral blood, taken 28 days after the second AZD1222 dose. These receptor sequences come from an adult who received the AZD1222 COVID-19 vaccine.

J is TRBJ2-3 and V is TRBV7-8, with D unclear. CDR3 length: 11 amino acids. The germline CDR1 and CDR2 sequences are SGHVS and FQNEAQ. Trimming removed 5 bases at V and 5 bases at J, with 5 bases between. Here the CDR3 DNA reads TGTGCCAGCAGCCCTCAAGATACGCAGTATTTT. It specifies CASSPQDTQYF.

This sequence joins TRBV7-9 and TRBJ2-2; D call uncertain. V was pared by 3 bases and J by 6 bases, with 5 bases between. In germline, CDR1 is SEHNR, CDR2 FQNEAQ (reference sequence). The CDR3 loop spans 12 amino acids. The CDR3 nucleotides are TGTGCCAGCAGCTTTCCCGCCGGGGAGCTGTTTTTT. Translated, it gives CASSFPAGELFF.

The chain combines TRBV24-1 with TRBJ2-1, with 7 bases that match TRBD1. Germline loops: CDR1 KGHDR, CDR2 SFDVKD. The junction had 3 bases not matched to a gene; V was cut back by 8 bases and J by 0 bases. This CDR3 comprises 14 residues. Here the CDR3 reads CATTGDSSYNEQFF. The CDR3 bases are TGTGCCACCACCGGGGACAGCTCCTACAATGAGCAGTTCTTC.

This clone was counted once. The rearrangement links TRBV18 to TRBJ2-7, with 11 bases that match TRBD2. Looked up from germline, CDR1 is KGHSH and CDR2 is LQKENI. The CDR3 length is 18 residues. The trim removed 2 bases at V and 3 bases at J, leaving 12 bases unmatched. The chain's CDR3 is CASSPFRVAGGENYEQYF. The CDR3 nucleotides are TGTGCCAGCTCACCATTTCGAGTAGCGGGAGGGGAAAACTACGAGCAGTACTTC.

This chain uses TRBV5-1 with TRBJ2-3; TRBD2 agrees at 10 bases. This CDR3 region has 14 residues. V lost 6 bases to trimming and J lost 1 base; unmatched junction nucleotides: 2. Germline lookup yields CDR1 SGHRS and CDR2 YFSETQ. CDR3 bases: TGCGCCAGCAAAACTAGCGGGGGCACAGATACGCAGTATTTT. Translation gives CASKTSGGTDTQYF.

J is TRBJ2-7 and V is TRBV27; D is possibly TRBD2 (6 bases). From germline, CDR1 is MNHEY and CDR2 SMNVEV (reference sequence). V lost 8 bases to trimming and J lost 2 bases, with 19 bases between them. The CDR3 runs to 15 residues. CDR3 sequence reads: CASSKRETGAYEQYF. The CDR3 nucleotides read TGTGCCAGCTCCAAAAGGGAGACGGGGGCCTACGAGCAGTACTTC.

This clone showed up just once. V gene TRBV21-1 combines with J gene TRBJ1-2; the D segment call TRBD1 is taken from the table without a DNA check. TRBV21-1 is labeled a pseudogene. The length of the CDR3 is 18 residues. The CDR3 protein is CASSKLVLWQGAVYGYTF. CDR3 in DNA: TGTGCCAGCAGCAAATTGGTGCTCTGGCAGGGGGCGGTCTATGGCTACACCTTC.

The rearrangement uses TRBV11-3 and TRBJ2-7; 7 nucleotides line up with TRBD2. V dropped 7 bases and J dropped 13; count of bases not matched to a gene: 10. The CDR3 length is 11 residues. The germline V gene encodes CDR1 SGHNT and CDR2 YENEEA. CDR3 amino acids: CASKFTSGVYF. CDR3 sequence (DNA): TGTGCCAGCAAATTCACAAGCGGGGTATACTTC.

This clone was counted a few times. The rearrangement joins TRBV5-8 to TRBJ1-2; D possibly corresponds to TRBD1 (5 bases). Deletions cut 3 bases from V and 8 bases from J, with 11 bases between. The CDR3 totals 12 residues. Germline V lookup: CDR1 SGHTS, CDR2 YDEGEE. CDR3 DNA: TGTGCCAGCAGCTACCTTGGGGACGGCTACACCTTC. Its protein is CASSYLGDGYTF. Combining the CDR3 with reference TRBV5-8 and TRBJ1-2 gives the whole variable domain EAGVTQSPTHLIKTRGQQATLRCSPISGHTSVYWYQQALGLGLQFLLWYDEGEERNRGNFPPRFSGRQFPNYSSELNVNALELEDSALYLCASSYLGDGYTFGSGTRLTVV.

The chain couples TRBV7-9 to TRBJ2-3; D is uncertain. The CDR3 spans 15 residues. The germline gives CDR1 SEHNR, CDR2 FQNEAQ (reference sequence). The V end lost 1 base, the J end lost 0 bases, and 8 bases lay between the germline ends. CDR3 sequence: CASSLGRVSTDTQYF. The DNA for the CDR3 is TGTGCCAGCAGCTTAGGAAGAGTAAGCACAGATACGCAGTATTTT.

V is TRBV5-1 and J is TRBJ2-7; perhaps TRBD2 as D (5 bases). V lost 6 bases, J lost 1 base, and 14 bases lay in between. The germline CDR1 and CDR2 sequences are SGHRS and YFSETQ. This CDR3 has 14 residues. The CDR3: CASMGDGGSYEQYF. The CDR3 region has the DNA TGCGCCAGCATGGGAGACGGCGGTTCCTACGAGCAGTACTTC.

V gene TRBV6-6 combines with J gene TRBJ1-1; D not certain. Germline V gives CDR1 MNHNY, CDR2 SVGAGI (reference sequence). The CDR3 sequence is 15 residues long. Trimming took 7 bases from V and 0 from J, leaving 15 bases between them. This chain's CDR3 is CASIPSDGLNTEAFF. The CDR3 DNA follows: TGTGCCAGCATCCCTTCGGACGGGCTGAACACTGAAGCTTTCTTT.

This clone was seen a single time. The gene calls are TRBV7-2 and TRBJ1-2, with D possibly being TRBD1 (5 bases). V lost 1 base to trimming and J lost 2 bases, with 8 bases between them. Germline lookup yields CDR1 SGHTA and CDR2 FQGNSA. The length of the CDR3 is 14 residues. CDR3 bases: TGTGCCAGCAGCTTAGGGGGGGAAAACTATGGCTACACCTTC. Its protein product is CASSLGGENYGYTF.

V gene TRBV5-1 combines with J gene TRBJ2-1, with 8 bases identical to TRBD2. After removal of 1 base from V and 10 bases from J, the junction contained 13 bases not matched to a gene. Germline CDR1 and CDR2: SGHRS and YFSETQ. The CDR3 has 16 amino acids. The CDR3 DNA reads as TGCGCCAGCAGCTTGATGGCGGGAGGCCCCAGAGGCGAGCAGTTCTTC. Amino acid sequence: CASSLMAGGPRGEQFF.

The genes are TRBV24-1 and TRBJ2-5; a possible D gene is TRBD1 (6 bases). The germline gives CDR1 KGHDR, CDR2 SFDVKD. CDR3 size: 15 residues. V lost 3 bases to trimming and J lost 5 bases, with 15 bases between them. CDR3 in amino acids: CATSDTQGFAETQYF. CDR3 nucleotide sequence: TGTGCCACCAGTGATACACAGGGTTTTGCTGAGACCCAGTACTTC.